This T cell receptor (beta chain) stems from a study of monozygotic twins with cystic fibrosis. Study-wide findings and caveats: Clonality was generally low (median around 0.0098), higher in the most severe patients. No link emerged between shared CDR3 counts and age, concordance or severity. Monozygotic CF twins shared more identical nucleotide clonotypes than unrelated patients. Co-twins had the most similar V usage for 13 of 16 pairs, J for 8.

About this clone itself: Its target is unknown.

Method: immunoSEQ multiplex PCR; TCRdb's copy keeps in-frame clones and lacks some. The table includes approximately 33,000 clones, approximately 87% detected once. Trimming pared 0 bases from V and 5 bases from J, leaving 13 bases between. The CDR3 extends over 15 amino acids. Germline V gives CDR1 MNHNS, CDR2 SASEGT. Material: blood. The chain links TRBV6-1 to TRBJ2-5, with D uncertain. The sequence was obtained from a girl aged 2 to 9 with cystic fibrosis. Written as DNA, the CDR3 is TGTGCCAGCAGTGAAGCCCCAGGAACACTGGAGACCCAGTACTTC. This gives the protein CASSEAPGTLETQYF.